The sequence of this TCR beta chain was determined in a study of cytomegalovirus exposure and HLA in healthy donors. Study-wide findings and caveats: As a later analysis revealed, the rate of TCR association differed by HLA locus, with DRB1 most and HLA-C fewest. Prior analysis indicated that the majority of TCR beta V segments exhibited productivity approximately 90% or approximately 30% of the time.

PCR amplification relied on 60 Vbeta primers (plus 13 Jbeta primers). Data came from immunoSEQ multiplex PCR; TCRdb stores just in-frame clones and leaves some out. The sample has about 160,000 clones. With regard to this clone: Its cognate antigen is unknown.

Sequencing was performed on PBMCs. This TCR derives from a man aged 25-45 years in good health and CMV-seronegative.

CDR3 sequence: CASSPWEGSTDTQYF. CDR3 in DNA: TGTGCCAGCAGCCCGTGGGAGGGATCCACAGATACGCAGTATTTT. The V call is TRBV7-7, the J call TRBJ2-3; 7 bases map to TRBD2. J gave up 2 bases and V 5 bases, and 7 bases lay outside the gene matches. The CDR3 consists of 15 residues. Germline CDR1 and CDR2: SSHAT and FNYEAQ (reference sequence).